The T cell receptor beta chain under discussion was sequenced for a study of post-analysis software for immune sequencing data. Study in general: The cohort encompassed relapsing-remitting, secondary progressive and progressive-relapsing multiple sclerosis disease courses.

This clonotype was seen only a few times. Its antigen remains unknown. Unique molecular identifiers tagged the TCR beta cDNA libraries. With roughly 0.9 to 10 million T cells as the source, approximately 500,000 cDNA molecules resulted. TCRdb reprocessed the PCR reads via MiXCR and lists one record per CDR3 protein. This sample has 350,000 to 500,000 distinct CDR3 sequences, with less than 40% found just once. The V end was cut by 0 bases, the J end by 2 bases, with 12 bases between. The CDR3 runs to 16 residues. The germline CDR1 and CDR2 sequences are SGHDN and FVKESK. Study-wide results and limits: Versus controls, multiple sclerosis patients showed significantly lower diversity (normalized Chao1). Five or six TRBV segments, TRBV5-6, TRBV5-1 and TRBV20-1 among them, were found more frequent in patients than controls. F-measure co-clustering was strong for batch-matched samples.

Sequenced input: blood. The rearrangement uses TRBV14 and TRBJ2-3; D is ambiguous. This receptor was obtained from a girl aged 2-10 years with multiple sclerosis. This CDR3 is CASSQDRISYTDTQYF. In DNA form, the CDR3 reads TGTGCCAGCAGCCAAGATAGAATCTCGTACACAGATACGCAGTATTTT.